This T cell receptor (beta chain) was found in a study of immune cell composition in non-small cell lung cancer. Generated by immunoSEQ multiplex PCR, the TCRdb table keeps only in-frame clones and is missing some. The sample includes roughly 4,500 clones, approximately 83% of them seen just once. The V end lost 3 bases, the J end lost 7 bases, and 15 bases lay between the germline ends. CDR1 LNHDA and CDR2 SQIVND come from the germline V gene (reference sequence). The CDR3 runs 15 residues. The sequence came from a human donor with non-small cell lung cancer. The chain employs TRBV19 and TRBJ2-2; possible D gene TRBD2, 6 bases. The sample consisted of lung tumor tissue. DNA of the CDR3: TGTGCCAGTAGTATTGGACGGATGGAGGGCGGGGAGCTGTTTTTT. Protein sequence: CASSIGRMEGGELFF. Supplemented by reference TRBV19 and TRBJ2-2, the full variable domain reads DGGITQSPKYLFRKEGQNVTLSCEQNLNHDAMYWYRQDPGQGLRLIYYSQIVNDFQKGDIAEGYSVSREKKESFPLTVTSAQKNPTAFYLCASSIGRMEGGELFFGEGSRLTVL.